Shown below are 27 T cell receptor beta chains from a single sample sequenced in a study of T cell changes during pregnancy in multiple sclerosis. Method: immunoSEQ multiplex PCR; TCRdb's copy keeps in-frame clones and lacks some. The table lists roughly 86,000 clones, over 80% of them singletons. This material consisted of peripheral blood, taken in the first trimester of pregnancy. The source is a female donor with multiple sclerosis, enrolled in a pregnancy study.

The J gene is TRBJ1-1, the V gene TRBV7-9; D not certain. V lost 6 bases and J 2 bases, leaving 10 bases between the germline ends. CDR1 and CDR2 from the germline V gene are SEHNR and FQNEAQ (reference sequence). CDR3 length: 13 amino acids. The CDR3 sequence: CASSGRVNTEAFF. In DNA, the CDR3 is TGTGCCAGCAGTGGGCGGGTAAACACTGAAGCTTTCTTT.

This sequence joins TRBV7-9 and TRBJ1-3; 7 bases match TRBD1. The CDR3 sequence is 16 residues long. Germline V gene sequence: CDR1 SEHNR, CDR2 FQNEAQ (reference sequence). The V and J ends lost 5 bases and 2 bases, in that order; junction bases with no gene match: 9. The CDR3 is CASSPETGIAGNTIYF. The DNA of the CDR3 is TGTGCCAGCAGCCCAGAGACAGGGATCGCTGGAAACACCATATATTTT.

The chain joins TRBV29-1 to TRBJ1-2; possibly TRBD1 for D (6 bases). Germline V gene lookup returns CDR1 SQVTM and CDR2 ANQGSEA. The CDR3 covers 15 residues. Trimming removed 0 bases at V and 0 bases at J, with 11 bases between. The CDR3: CSVEEQGSANYGYTF. In DNA, the CDR3 is TGCAGCGTTGAAGAACAGGGTTCTGCTAACTATGGCTACACCTTC.

The chain's CDR3 is CASVPPGQFTEAFF. DNA of the CDR3: TGTGCCAGCGTTCCCCCAGGGCAGTTCACTGAAGCTTTCTTT. V is TRBV28 and J is TRBJ1-1, with a possible D match to TRBD1 (5 bases). Trimming took off 8 bases at V and 4 bases at J, with 17 bases between the two ends. The V gene's germline CDR1 is MDHEN and CDR2 SYDVKM. The CDR3 is made up of 14 amino acids.

The chain recombines TRBV18 with TRBJ1-1; D is undetermined. CDR1 is KGHSH, CDR2 LQKENI, per germline. The CDR3 has 12 amino acids. With 3 bases removed from V and 4 bases from J, the gap between germline ends came to 6 bases. CDR3 protein: CASSPKITEAFF. The DNA of the CDR3 is TGTGCCAGCTCACCCAAAATCACTGAAGCTTTCTTT.

This chain uses TRBV5-1 with TRBJ1-3, with TRBD1 matching over 9 bases. This CDR3 is 17 amino acids long. Losses at the gene ends were 3 bases for V and 0 bases for J; bases not matched to a gene: 7. CDR1 is SGHRS and CDR2 is YFSETQ in the germline V gene. DNA for the CDR3: TGCGCCAGCAGCTATACCGGGACAGGGAGCTCTGGAAACACCATATATTTT. Protein sequence: CASSYTGTGSSGNTIYF.

The rearrangement joins TRBV6-1 to TRBJ1-5; TRBD1 aligns across 9 bases. The V segment lost 8 bases and the J segment 2 bases; nucleotides outside the gene matches: 7. Germline V gives CDR1 MNHNS, CDR2 SASEGT. The CDR3 contains 15 residues. CDR3 bases: TGTGCCAGCCCTCGGAGGACAGGGGGCAATCAGCCCCAGCATTTT. This codes for CASPRRTGGNQPQHF.

The CDR3 reads CASSIQGGTYEQYF. The CDR3 nucleotides are TGTGCCAGTAGTATACAGGGGGGCACCTACGAGCAGTACTTC. V and J are TRBV19 and TRBJ2-7, with a possible D match to TRBD1 (7 bases). CDR3 length: 14 amino acids. Looked up from germline, CDR1 is LNHDA and CDR2 is SQIVND (reference sequence). Trimming stripped 2 bases from V and 2 bases from J, with 10 bases between.

This clone was recorded a few times. This chain links TRBV7-9 with TRBJ1-4; perhaps TRBD1 as D (6 bases). With 6 bases removed from V and 2 bases from J, the gap between germline ends came to 10 bases. CDR3 size: 14 residues. Germline V CDR1 and CDR2: SEHNR, FQNEAQ (reference sequence). The CDR3 region has the DNA TGTGCCAGCAGTCGAGACAGGACTAATGAAAAACTGTTTTTT. Translating it yields CASSRDRTNEKLFF.

V usage is TRBV5-4 and J usage is TRBJ2-1, with 8 positions matching TRBD2. Unmatched junction bases numbered 5, after V lost 4 bases and J lost 2 bases. This CDR3 region has 15 residues. Germline values: CDR1 SGHNT, CDR2 YYREEE (reference sequence). The CDR3 bases are TGTGCCAGCAGCGCGGGACTAGGGGCCTACAATGAGCAGTTCTTC. This gives the protein CASSAGLGAYNEQFF. Drawing the rest from reference TRBV5-4 and TRBJ2-1, the complete variable domain is ETGVTQSPTHLIKTRGQQVTLRCSSQSGHNTVSWYQQALGQGPQFIFQYYREEENGRGNFPPRFSGLQFPNYSSELNVNALELDDSALYLCASSAGLGAYNEQFFGPGTRLTVL.

The rearrangement joins TRBV28 to TRBJ2-3; TRBD2 aligns across 16 bases. The CDR3 sequence is 17 residues long. Germline values: CDR1 MDHEN, CDR2 SYDVKM. The ends lost 4 bases at V and 3 bases at J; junction bases unmatched: 4. Written as DNA, the CDR3 is TGTGCCAGCAGTTATTCGGGACTAGCGGGAGGGACAGATACGCAGTATTTT. It specifies CASSYSGLAGGTDTQYF. Full variable domain (missing parts from reference TRBV28 and TRBJ2-3): DVKVTQSSRYLVKRTGEKVFLECVQDMDHENMFWYRQDPGLGLRLIYFSYDVKMKEKGDIPEGYSVSREKKERFSLILESASTNQTSMYLCASSYSGLAGGTDTQYFGPGTRLTVL.

This clone was seen only a few times. J is TRBJ2-7 and V is TRBV6-1; D call uncertain. V was pared by 6 bases and J by 3 bases, with 9 bases between. The CDR3 contains 12 residues. Germline V gene lookup returns CDR1 MNHNS and CDR2 SASEGT. In nucleotides, the CDR3 is TGTGCCAGCAGCACGGTCCGCTACGAGCAGTACTTC. It encodes CASSTVRYEQYF.

The chain recombines TRBV2 with TRBJ2-5; TRBD2 agrees at 10 bases. This CDR3 spans 14 amino acids. Losses at the gene ends were 4 bases for V and 3 bases for J; bases not matched to a gene: 2. Per germline, CDR1 SNHLY and CDR2 FYNNEI. CDR3 bases: TGTGCCAGCAGTGGAGGACTAGCGGAAGAGACCCAGTACTTC. Protein: CASSGGLAEETQYF. Full variable domain (missing parts from reference TRBV2 and TRBJ2-5): EPEVTQTPSHQVTQMGQEVILRCVPISNHLYFYWYRQILGQKVEFLVSFYNNEISEKSEIFDDQFSVERPDGSNFTLKIRSTKLEDSAMYFCASSGGLAEETQYFGPGTRLLVL.

The chain employs TRBV5-4 and TRBJ2-7, with TRBD1 matching 9 bases. The V gene's germline CDR1 is SGHNT and CDR2 YYREEE (reference sequence). J was trimmed by 7 bases and V by 4 bases; bases with no gene match: 12. The CDR3 extends over 15 amino acids. This CDR3 reads CASSLPDRGSLEQYF. The DNA of the CDR3 is TGTGCCAGCAGCCTACCGGACAGGGGAAGTTTAGAGCAGTACTTC.

The DNA of the CDR3 is TGTGCCAGCAGTCCGACCGGGACAGGGGGCTATGGCTACACCTTC. Its translation: CASSPTGTGGYGYTF. This rearrangement joins TRBV28 to TRBJ1-2, with 11 nucleotides matching TRBD1. Germline CDR1 is MDHEN and CDR2 is SYDVKM. The CDR3 extends over 15 amino acids. Trimming took 5 bases from V and 4 from J; bases not matched to a gene: 6.

This chain connects TRBV6-5 to TRBJ2-1; 7 bases agree with TRBD1. Germline values: CDR1 MNHEY, CDR2 SVGAGI. The junction had 8 bases not matched to a gene; V was cut back by 6 bases and J by 6 bases. This CDR3 is built from 14 residues. The CDR3 sequence is CASRRDRVINEQFF. The CDR3 nucleotides read TGTGCCAGCAGAAGGGACAGAGTCATCAATGAGCAGTTCTTC.

The chain is built from TRBV2 and TRBJ1-5; 8 nucleotides align to TRBD1. The germline V gene encodes CDR1 SNHLY and CDR2 FYNNEI. The CDR3 has 15 amino acids. Trimming cost V 5 bases and J 0 bases; bases outside gene matches: 3. CDR3 DNA: TGTGCCAGCAGTCGCACAGGGGGTAGCAATCAGCCCCAGCATTTT. Translation: CASSRTGGSNQPQHF.

This chain joins TRBV7-6 and TRBJ2-3; tentatively, D is TRBD2 (5 bases). This CDR3 spans 15 amino acids. Germline CDR1 is SGHVS and CDR2 is FNYEAQ. V lost 1 base and J lost 1, with 9 bases in between. This chain's CDR3 is CASSLGSSGTDTQYF. The CDR3, as DNA: TGTGCCAGCAGCTTAGGAAGTAGCGGCACAGATACGCAGTATTTT.

The chain uses TRBV9 and TRBJ1-5; 10 nucleotides line up with TRBD1. The V segment lost 3 bases and the J segment 2 bases; nucleotides outside the gene matches: 2. CDR1 and CDR2 from the germline V gene are SGDLS and YYNGEE. There are 15 residues in the CDR3. The CDR3, as DNA: TGTGCCAGCAGCGCAGGGACAGGGGGCAATCAGCCCCAGCATTTT. It is translated as CASSAGTGGNQPQHF. The whole variable domain, remainder taken from reference TRBV9 and TRBJ1-5, is DSGVTQTPKHLITATGQRVTLRCSPRSGDLSVYWYQQSLDQGLQFLIQYYNGEERAKGNILERFSAQQFPDLHSELNLSSLELGDSALYFCASSAGTGGNQPQHFGDGTRLSIL.

The rearrangement uses TRBV19 and TRBJ2-7, with 11 bases fitting TRBD2. Germline CDR1 LNHDA, CDR2 SQIVND (reference sequence). The V and J ends lost 4 bases and 5 bases, in that order; junction bases with no gene match: 10. CDR3 length equals 16 residues. Here the CDR3 reads CASSSLITSGSDEQYF. In nucleotides, the CDR3 is TGTGCCAGTAGTAGTCTTATCACTAGCGGGAGTGACGAGCAGTACTTC.

The chain combines TRBV28 with TRBJ2-1; tentatively, D is TRBD2 (6 bases). Trimming cost V 3 bases and J 7 bases, with 16 bases left between them. CDR3 length: 15 amino acids. Per the germline V gene, CDR1 is MDHEN and CDR2 is SYDVKM. CDR3 DNA sequence: TGTGCCAGCAGTTTGTTGCGGGATGGTCCGAATGAGCAGTTCTTC. Its protein product is CASSLLRDGPNEQFF. The full variable domain, in which reference TRBV28 and TRBJ2-1 provide the parts outside the CDR3, is DVKVTQSSRYLVKRTGEKVFLECVQDMDHENMFWYRQDPGLGLRLIYFSYDVKMKEKGDIPEGYSVSREKKERFSLILESASTNQTSMYLCASSLLRDGPNEQFFGPGTRLTVL.

The chain uses TRBV28 and TRBJ2-1; TRBD2 matches 9 bases. Germline trimming cut 3 bases from V and 6 bases from J; bases unmatched to any gene: 6. From germline, CDR1 is MDHEN and CDR2 SYDVKM. The CDR3 totals 15 residues. CDR3: CASSLMREGRNEQFF. The CDR3 DNA is TGTGCCAGCAGTTTGATGCGGGAGGGCCGCAATGAGCAGTTCTTC.

This chain links TRBV7-8 with TRBJ1-3, with 9 bases aligning to TRBD1. The CDR3 contains 15 residues. Germline V gives CDR1 SGHVS, CDR2 FQNEAQ. Trimming took 4 bases from V and 2 from J; bases not matched to a gene: 3. This CDR3 is CASSSDRGTGNTIYF. The DNA of the CDR3 is TGTGCCAGCAGCTCCGACAGGGGGACTGGAAACACCATATATTTT.

The J gene is TRBJ2-7, the V gene TRBV28; tentative D call: TRBD1 (5 bases). The CDR3 is made up of 15 amino acids. V lost 5 bases, J lost 2 bases, and 16 bases lay in between. Per the germline V gene, CDR1 is MDHEN and CDR2 is SYDVKM. The CDR3 loop reads CASSASDSGTYEQYF. In nucleotides, the CDR3 is TGTGCCAGCAGTGCCAGCGATTCAGGGACCTACGAGCAGTACTTC. Using reference TRBV28 and TRBJ2-7 for the parts outside the CDR3, the full variable domain is DVKVTQSSRYLVKRTGEKVFLECVQDMDHENMFWYRQDPGLGLRLIYFSYDVKMKEKGDIPEGYSVSREKKERFSLILESASTNQTSMYLCASSASDSGTYEQYFGPGTRLTVT.

The chain combines TRBV5-4 with TRBJ2-7, with 11 bases lining up with TRBD2. CDR1 is SGHNT and CDR2 is YYREEE in the germline V gene (reference sequence). The CDR3 extends over 14 amino acids. V trimming: 1 base; J trimming: 6 bases; junction bases outside the gene matches: 3. The CDR3 loop is CASSLTSGSPEQYF. Here the CDR3 DNA reads TGTGCCAGCAGCTTGACTAGCGGGAGTCCCGAGCAGTACTTC.

The chain combines TRBV19 with TRBJ2-3; 8 bases are a match to TRBD2. V shed 4 bases and J 0 bases; nucleotides not matched to a gene: 6. Germline V gene lookup returns CDR1 LNHDA and CDR2 SQIVND (reference sequence). This CDR3 comprises 16 residues. CDR3 region: CASSNQRGPSTDTQYF. The CDR3 coding sequence is TGTGCCAGTAGTAACCAGCGGGGGCCTAGCACAGATACGCAGTATTTT.

J is TRBJ2-3 and V is TRBV5-1; TRBD2 matches at 8 bases. V was pared by 7 bases and J by 0 bases, with 19 bases of the junction left unmatched. This CDR3 comprises 19 residues. Germline V gene data show CDR1 as SGHRS and CDR2 as YFSETQ. CDR3 in amino acids: CASPQRLASKYHSTDTQYF. CDR3 nucleotide sequence: TGCGCCAGCCCCCAAAGACTAGCGAGTAAGTACCATAGCACAGATACGCAGTATTTT.